This TCR beta chain was recovered during a study of shared clonotypes between healthy human individuals. Turning to the study itself: The donor group consisted of a couple of women and a few men, aged 18 to 49.

The germline V gene has CDR1 KGHSH and CDR2 LQKENI. This CDR3 is 17 amino acids long. J gave up 3 bases and V 0 bases, and 6 bases lay outside the gene matches. Authors' methods: Quality scores were absent from the junction-only immunoSEQ sequences, so filtering differed. The protocol was immunoSEQ multiplex PCR, while the TCRdb copy is restricted to in-frame clones and leaves out a portion. V and J calls and clone size are those listed in that table; D and trimming were worked out from the DNA. The table includes 2 million to 3 million clones, over 85% detected once. Points on this clone: The antigen is not known.

Study-wide findings and caveats: Non-shared clonotypes were found to have lower generation probabilities than the clonotypes that were shared by all four of the sorted-subset donors. Though the depth was large, rarefaction showed that sorted-subset sequencing was incomplete.

The sequenced sample was naive CD4+ T cells from PBMCs. As to subset: CD45RA+ positively selected. This TCR was recovered from a man aged 18 to 29 in good health. Some clones in this sample may be carry-over from other donors' samples. The chain joins TRBV18 to TRBJ2-2; 8 bases are shared with TRBD2. This CDR3 reads CASSPPRGAGDTGELFF. The CDR3 region has the DNA TGTGCCAGCTCACCACCCCGTGGAGCGGGAGACACCGGGGAGCTGTTTTTT.